These T cell receptor beta chains were read from a single sample in a study of cytomegalovirus exposure and HLA in healthy donors. Some clones are missing from TCRdb's copy, which holds only in-frame ones; the method was immunoSEQ multiplex PCR. The sample has about 170,000 clones; 80% to 90% are singletons. Sequencing was done on a sample of PBMCs. These receptors were obtained from a man aged 25 to 45 in good health and CMV-seropositive. CDR3s include the opening cysteine and the closing phenylalanine or tryptophan. Fields, in order: D gene, clone size, J gene, V gene, CDR3 DNA, CDR3 protein. D genes are given only for firm matches. The listing skips clone size in some rows; elsewhere it reads once, few, many or a size class.

- | - | TRBJ1-1 | TRBV11-3 | TGTGCCAGCAGCCGAGACAGGTCGGGCACTGAAGCTTTCTTT | CASSRDRSGTEAFF
TRBD2 | - | TRBJ2-5 | TRBV11-2 | TGTGCCAGCAGCTTACCCAGACTAGCGGGAGGGGTGGAGACCCAGTACTTC | CASSLPRLAGGVETQYF
- | few | TRBJ1-2 | TRBV5-6 | TGTGCCAGCAGCTTGACAGGCGGTGGCTATGGCTACACCTTC | CASSLTGGGYGYTF
TRBD1 | - | TRBJ1-1 | TRBV6-5 | TGTGCCAGCGGGACAGGGATGAACACTGAAGCTTTCTTT | CASGTGMNTEAFF
TRBD2 | once | TRBJ2-3 | TRBV6-6 | TGTGCCAGCAGTTCCCCGGGAGGGGCGGATACGCAGTATTTT | CASSSPGGADTQYF
TRBD1 | - | TRBJ2-2 | TRBV27 | TGTGCCAGCAGTTTGGGACAGGGGGCATTCGGGGAGCTGTTTTTT | CASSLGQGAFGELFF
- | many | TRBJ2-2 | TRBV5-4 | TGTGCCAGCAGCTTGGAAAGCGGACTAAACACCGGGGAGCTGTTTTTT | CASSLESGLNTGELFF
TRBD2 | - | TRBJ2-1 | TRBV7-2 | TGTGCCAGCAGGGGACTAGCGGGAGGATTCGGTAATGAGCAGTTCTTC | CASRGLAGGFGNEQFF
TRBD2 | - | TRBJ2-1 | TRBV9 | TGTGCCAGCAGCCTTCTTAGGGAGGGGACGTACAATGAGCAGTTCTTC | CASSLLREGTYNEQFF
- | - | TRBJ1-1 | TRBV9 | TGTGCCAGCAGCGTAGGCCAGGGGCCCGCCCATGGAGCGGAAGCTTTCTTT | CASSVGQGPAHGAEAFF
- | - | TRBJ2-3 | TRBV6-6 | TGTGCCAGCAGTTACGGTGTAGCCACAGATACGCAGTATTTT | CASSYGVATDTQYF
TRBD2 | few | TRBJ2-2 | TRBV19 | TGTGCCAGTACTAGCGGGAGGAGGGAGCTGTTTTTT | CASTSGRRELFF
TRBD1 | - | TRBJ2-5 | TRBV5-6 | TGTGCCAGCAGCTCGACAGGGCAAGAGACCCAGTACTTC | CASSSTGQETQYF
TRBD2 | few | TRBJ2-1 | TRBV5-1 | TGCGCCAGCAGCTTGGAGCCTAGCGGGGGAGGTTGGAATGAGCAGTTCTTC | CASSLEPSGGGWNEQFF
TRBD2 | once | TRBJ2-1 | TRBV7-7 | TGTGCTAGCAGCCCACTCAGACTAGCAGGTGAGCAGTTCTTC | CASSPLRLAGEQFF
TRBD1 | - | TRBJ2-5 | TRBV5-8 | TGTGCCAGCAGCTTCGCCCTCGGGACAGGGAAGACCCAGTACTTC | CASSFALGTGKTQYF
- | - | TRBJ2-4 | TRBV10-1 | TGCGCCAGCAGTGAAGACAGTGCCAAAAACATTCAGTACTTC | CASSEDSAKNIQYF
TRBD1 | - | TRBJ2-3 | TRBV11-2 | TGTGCCAGCAGCGTCGGGGGACAGGGGGCAGATACGCAGTATTTT | CASSVGGQGADTQYF
TRBD1 | - | TRBJ1-2 | TRBV4-1 | TGCGCCACCTTCTCCCCGGGACAGGGTTTTTATGGCTACACCTTC | CATFSPGQGFYGYTF
TRBD1 | - | TRBJ2-5 | TRBV7-8 | TGTGCCAGCAGCCGGACAGGGGTCGTGGAGACCCAGTACTTC | CASSRTGVVETQYF
TRBD2 | - | TRBJ2-1 | TRBV7-3 | TGTGCCAGCAGCCTCCTTGGACTAGCGGGAGTGGGTGAGCAGTTCTTC | CASSLLGLAGVGEQFF
- | - | TRBJ2-1 | TRBV27 | TGTGCCAGCAACCCGGGACACAACTCCTACAATGAGCAGTTCTTC | CASNPGHNSYNEQFF
TRBD1 | - | TRBJ1-6 | TRBV19 | TGTGCCAGTAGCATAACAGGGGGCCGGTCCTATAATTCACCCCTCCACTTT | CASSITGGRSYNSPLHF
TRBD2 | - | TRBJ2-2 | TRBV4-1 | TGCGCCAGCAGCCAAGGCCCCGGGACTAGCGGGAGCGTGGGCGGGGAGCTGTTTTTT | CASSQGPGTSGSVGGELFF
- | - | TRBJ1-1 | TRBV29-1 | TGCAGCGGAGCTCGACAGATGAACACTGAAGCTTTCTTT | CSGARQMNTEAFF
TRBD1 | - | TRBJ2-7 | TRBV19 | TGTGCCAGTAGTTGGACAGGAATTCCCTACGAGCAGTACTTC | CASSWTGIPYEQYF
- | - | TRBJ1-2 | TRBV9 | TGTGCCAGCAGCGTAGAGGGAAGGGGGAACTATGGCTACACCTTC | CASSVEGRGNYGYTF
TRBD1 | - | TRBJ1-1 | TRBV5-1 | TGCGCCAGCAGCTCCAGGGGGCGAGACACTGAAGCTTTCTTT | CASSSRGRDTEAFF
TRBD1 | - | TRBJ1-1 | TRBV7-2 | TGTGCCAGCAGCACAATTCCGGGACAGGGGAACACTGAAGCTTTCTTT | CASSTIPGQGNTEAFF
TRBD2 | - | TRBJ2-1 | TRBV4-3 | TGCGCCAGCAGCCTACGACTAGCGGGAGCCGAGCAGTTCTTC | CASSLRLAGAEQFF
TRBD2 | few | TRBJ2-3 | TRBV19 | TGTGCCAGTCTAGCGGGGAGCACAGATACGCAGTATTTT | CASLAGSTDTQYF
TRBD1 | - | TRBJ1-4 | TRBV27 | TGTGCCAGCCCCCGGGACAGGGGGCCAAATGAAAAACTGTTTTTT | CASPRDRGPNEKLFF
- | few | TRBJ1-1 | TRBV7-7 | TGTGAAAGACCTAAGGACAGAGTTAACACTGAAGCTTTCTTT | CERPKDRVNTEAFF
TRBD2 | - | TRBJ2-4 | TRBV4-2 | TGTGCCAGCAGCCAAGGGAGCGGGGAGGTGGACATTCAGTACTTC | CASSQGSGEVDIQYF
TRBD1 | - | TRBJ1-1 | TRBV5-1 | TGCGCCAGCAGCGAGGGACAGGGTCCTGAAGCTTTCTTT | CASSEGQGPEAFF
TRBD1 | - | TRBJ1-2 | TRBV4-1 | TGCGCCAGCAGCCAACAGGGGGCCTACCGGTCTAACTATGGCTACACCTTC | CASSQQGAYRSNYGYTF
- | once | TRBJ2-1 | TRBV25-1 | TGTGCCAGCAGTGAAGTCCTCTACAATGAGCAGTTCTTC | CASSEVLYNEQFF
TRBD1 | - | TRBJ2-1 | TRBV6-5 | TGTGCCAGCAGTGCCAGACAGGGCAGAGAGCAGTTCTTC | CASSARQGREQFF
- | - | TRBJ2-1 | TRBV14 | TGTGCCAGCAGCCAGGCGAGGGCTAGCGTAGCGGCGGATGAGCAGTTCTTC | CASSQARASVAADEQFF
- | - | TRBJ2-2 | TRBV13 | TGTGCCAGCAGCTCCTACGCTTCGAACACCGGGGAGCTGTTTTTT | CASSSYASNTGELFF
- | - | TRBJ1-1 | TRBV7-9 | TGTGCCAGCAGCTTAGTGGGGCAGAACACTGAAGCTTTCTTT | CASSLVGQNTEAFF
- | - | TRBJ1-2 | TRBV7-9 | TGTGCCAGCAGCTTCGGGATACAGGGCGGTAATGGCTACACCTTC | CASSFGIQGGNGYTF
- | - | TRBJ2-2 | TRBV7-9 | TGTGCCAGCAGCTACGGTACCGGGGAGCTGTTTTTT | CASSYGTGELFF
- | - | TRBJ1-4 | TRBV5-5 | TGTGCCAGCAGCTTACAGGGCTCAATGGGAGAAAAACTGTTTTTT | CASSLQGSMGEKLFF
- | few | TRBJ1-4 | TRBV4-1 | TGCGCCAGCAGCCAAACCGGGACATGGGGTGAAAAACTGTTTTTT | CASSQTGTWGEKLFF
- | once | TRBJ2-5 | TRBV30 | TGTGCCTGGAGTGTAGGGACTCCAGAAGAGACCCAGTACTTC | CAWSVGTPEETQYF
- | - | TRBJ2-5 | TRBV5-6 | TGTGCCAGCAGCTCGGCGGTTCCAGAGACCCAGTACTTC | CASSSAVPETQYF
- | - | TRBJ2-5 | TRBV18 | TGTGCCAGCTCACTTTCGGGGTTGGATCAAGAGACCCAGTACTTC | CASSLSGLDQETQYF
- | - | TRBJ1-3 | TRBV7-9 | TGTGCCAGCAGCTTTTCAGGGGCTGGAAACACCATATATTTT | CASSFSGAGNTIYF